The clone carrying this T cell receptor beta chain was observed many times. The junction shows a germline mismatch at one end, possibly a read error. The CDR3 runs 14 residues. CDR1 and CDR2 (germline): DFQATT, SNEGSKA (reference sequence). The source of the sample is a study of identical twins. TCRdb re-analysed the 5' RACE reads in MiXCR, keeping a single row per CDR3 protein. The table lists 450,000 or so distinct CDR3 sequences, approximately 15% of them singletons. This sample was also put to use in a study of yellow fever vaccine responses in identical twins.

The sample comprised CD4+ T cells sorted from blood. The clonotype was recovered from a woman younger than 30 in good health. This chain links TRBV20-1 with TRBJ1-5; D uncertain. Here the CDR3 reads CSARTRISYQPQHF. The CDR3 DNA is TGCAGTGCTAGAACACGGATTAGCTATCAGCCCCAGCATTTT.